Sequencing of this T cell receptor beta chain was carried out in a study of response to subunit inactivated influenza vaccine. Regarding this clonotype: The antigen remains unidentified.

Regarding the study as a whole: Each seasonal flu vaccination may recruit only limited new T cells, authors suggested.

TCRdb fed the RT-PCR reads into MiXCR, producing one record per CDR3 protein. The sample comprises about 500,000 distinct CDR3 sequences, more than 15% of which are singletons, and about 3% rests with the top ten. V lost 3 bases and J lost 2, with 10 bases in between. The length of the CDR3 is 14 residues. Looked up from germline, CDR1 is MNHEY and CDR2 is SMNVEV (reference sequence). Sequencing was performed on CD4+ T cells sorted from PBMCs, taken around 25 months after vaccination. The sequence came from a man aged 50 to 69 who received an inactivated influenza vaccine. The chain is built from TRBV27 and TRBJ1-2; perhaps TRBD1 as D (6 bases). CDR3 bases: TGTGCCAGCAGTTTTTCGGGGGGCAACTATGGCTACACCTTC. Encoded protein: CASSFSGGNYGYTF.